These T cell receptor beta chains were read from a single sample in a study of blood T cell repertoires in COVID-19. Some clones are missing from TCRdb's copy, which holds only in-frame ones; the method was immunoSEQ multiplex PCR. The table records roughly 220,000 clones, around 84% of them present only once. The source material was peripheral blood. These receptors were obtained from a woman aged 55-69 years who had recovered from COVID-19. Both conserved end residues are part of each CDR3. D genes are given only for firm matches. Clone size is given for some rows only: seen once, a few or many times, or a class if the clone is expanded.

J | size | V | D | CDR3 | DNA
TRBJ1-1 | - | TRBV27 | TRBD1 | CASSTSGQGAMNTEAFF | TGTGCCAGCAGTACCTCGGGACAGGGGGCGATGAACACTGAAGCTTTCTTT
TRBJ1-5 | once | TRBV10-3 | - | CAISDIDSNQPQHF | TGTGCCATCAGCGATATAGATAGCAATCAGCCCCAGCATTTT
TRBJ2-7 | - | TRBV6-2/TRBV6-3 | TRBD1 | CASSPRDRGAYEQYF | TGTGCCAGCAGCCCGAGGGACAGGGGAGCCTACGAGCAGTACTTC
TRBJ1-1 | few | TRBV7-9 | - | CASSRSGGTEAFF | TGTGCCAGCAGCCGATCGGGAGGGACTGAAGCTTTCTTT
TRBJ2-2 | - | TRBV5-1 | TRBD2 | CASSWMNTSGGDFRPGELFF | TGCGCCAGCAGCTGGATGAATACTAGCGGGGGGGATTTTCGGCCCGGGGAGCTGTTTTTT
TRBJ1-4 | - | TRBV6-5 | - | CASRRQVGVNEKLFF | TGTGCCAGCAGACGACAGGTCGGGGTGAATGAAAAACTGTTTTTT
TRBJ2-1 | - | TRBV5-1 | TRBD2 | CASSDTSGGLNEQFF | TGCGCCAGCAGCGATACTAGCGGGGGTCTTAATGAGCAGTTCTTC
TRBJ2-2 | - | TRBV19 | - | CASSIFSLGAGRAGELFF | TGTGCCAGTAGTATCTTCTCCCTGGGGGCAGGGAGGGCCGGGGAGCTGTTTTTT
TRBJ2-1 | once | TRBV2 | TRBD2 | CASRATSGGLKEQFF | TGTGCCAGCAGGGCGACTAGCGGGGGGCTCAAGGAGCAGTTCTTC
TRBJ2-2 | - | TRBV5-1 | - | CASSNTGNSGELFF | TGCGCCAGCAGCAATACAGGGAACTCCGGGGAGCTGTTTTTT
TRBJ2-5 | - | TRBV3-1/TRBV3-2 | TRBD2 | CASSLRLAGGRETQYF | TGTGCCAGCAGCCTTAGACTAGCGGGGGGGCGTGAGACCCAGTACTTC
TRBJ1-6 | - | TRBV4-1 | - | CASSPMTVGGRSPLHF | TGCGCCAGCAGCCCCATGACCGTCGGGGGGCGGTCACCCCTCCACTTT
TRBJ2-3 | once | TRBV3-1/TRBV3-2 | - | CASSQEVGGTDTQYF | TGTGCCAGCAGCCAAGAGGTCGGGGGCACAGATACGCAGTATTTT
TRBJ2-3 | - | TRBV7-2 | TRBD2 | CASSSQWGLAGGTRAQYF | TGTGCCAGCAGCTCCCAATGGGGACTAGCGGGGGGAACTAGGGCGCAGTATTTT
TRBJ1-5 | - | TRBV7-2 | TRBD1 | CASNLDRDQPQHF | TGTGCCAGCAACTTGGACAGGGATCAGCCCCAGCATTTT
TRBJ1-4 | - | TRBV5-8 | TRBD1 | CASTGGLREKLFF | TGTGCCAGCACAGGGGGCCTAAGGGAAAAACTGTTTTTT
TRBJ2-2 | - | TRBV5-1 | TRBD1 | CASSLTGAGELFF | TGCGCCAGCAGCTTAACAGGGGCCGGGGAGCTGTTTTTT
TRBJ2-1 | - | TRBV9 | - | CASSPRTFSNEQFF | TGTGCCAGCAGCCCTCGGACTTTTTCCAATGAGCAGTTCTTC
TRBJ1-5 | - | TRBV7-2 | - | CASSLRGQESNQPQHF | TGTGCCAGCAGCTTACGGGGACAAGAGTCTAATCAGCCCCAGCATTTT
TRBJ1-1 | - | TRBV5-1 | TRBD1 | CASTGQENTEAFF | TGCGCCAGCACCGGACAGGAGAACACTGAAGCTTTCTTT
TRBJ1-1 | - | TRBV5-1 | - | CASSLAGMNTEAFF | TGCGCCAGCAGCTTAGCAGGTATGAACACTGAAGCTTTCTTT
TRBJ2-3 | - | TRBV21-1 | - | CASSKKGYTSTDTQYF | TGTGCCAGCAGCAAAAAGGGGTATACCAGCACAGATACGCAGTATTTT
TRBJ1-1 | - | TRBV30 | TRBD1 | CAWNRGTEAFF | TGTGCCTGGAACAGGGGTACTGAAGCTTTCTTT